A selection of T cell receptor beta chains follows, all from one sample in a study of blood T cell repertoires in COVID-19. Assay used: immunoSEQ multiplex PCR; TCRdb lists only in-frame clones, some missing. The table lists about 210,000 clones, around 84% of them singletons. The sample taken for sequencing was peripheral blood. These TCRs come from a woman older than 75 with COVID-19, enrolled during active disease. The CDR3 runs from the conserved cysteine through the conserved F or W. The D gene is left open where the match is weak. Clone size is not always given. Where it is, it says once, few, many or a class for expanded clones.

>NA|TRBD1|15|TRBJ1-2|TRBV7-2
TGTGCCAGCAGCTCCCTGGACAGGGGGGTAGTCGGCTACACCTTC
CASSSLDRGVVGYTF
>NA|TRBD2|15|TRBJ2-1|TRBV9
TGTGCCAGCAGCGTACTTAGCGGGGGGCGAGATGAGCAGTTCTTC
CASSVLSGGRDEQFF
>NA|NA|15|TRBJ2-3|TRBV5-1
TGCGCCAGCAGCTACCGAAGCTCTAGCACAGATACGCAGTATTTT
CASSYRSSSTDTQYF
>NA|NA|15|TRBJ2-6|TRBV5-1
TGCGCCAGCAGCTTGGCCCACTCTGGGGCCAACGTCCTGACTTTC
CASSLAHSGANVLTF
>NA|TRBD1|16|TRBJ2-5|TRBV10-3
TGTGCCATCAGTGAAGCCGGGACAGTGAGCCAAGAGACCCAGTACTTC
CAISEAGTVSQETQYF
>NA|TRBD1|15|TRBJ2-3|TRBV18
TGTGCCAGCTCAACGACAGGGGAAGGGACAGATACGCAGTATTTT
CASSTTGEGTDTQYF
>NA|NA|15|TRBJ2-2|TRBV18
TGTGCCAGCTCACCACAGCAGGGAGGCACCGGGGAGCTGTTTTTT
CASSPQQGGTGELFF
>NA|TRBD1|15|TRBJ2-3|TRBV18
TGTGCCAGCTCACGACAGGGCCCACCCACAGATACGCAGTATTTT
CASSRQGPPTDTQYF
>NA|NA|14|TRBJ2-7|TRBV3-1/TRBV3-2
TGTGCCAGCAGTCCCGGACCAGGGGCCTACGAGCAGTACTTC
CASSPGPGAYEQYF
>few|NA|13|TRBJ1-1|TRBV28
TGTGCCAGCAGCCGCCAGGGTCAGACTGAAGCTTTCTTT
CASSRQGQTEAFF
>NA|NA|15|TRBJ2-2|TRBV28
TGTGCCAGCAGTCCCGGGAACCTAGCAACCGGGGAGCTGTTTTTT
CASSPGNLATGELFF
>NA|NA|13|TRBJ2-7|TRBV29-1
TGCAGCGTTGAGGGACACGCCGACTACGAGCAGTACTTC
CSVEGHADYEQYF
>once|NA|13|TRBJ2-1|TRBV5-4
TGTGCCAGCAGCCGCCGGGACAACAATGAGCAGTTCTTC
CASSRRDNNEQFF
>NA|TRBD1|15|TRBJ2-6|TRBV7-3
TGTGCCAGCAGCCCCAGGGGGTCCGGGGCCAACGTCCTGACTTTC
CASSPRGSGANVLTF
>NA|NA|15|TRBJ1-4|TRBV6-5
TGTGCCAGCAAAGAGGAACATCTCACTAATGAAAAACTGTTTTTT
CASKEEHLTNEKLFF
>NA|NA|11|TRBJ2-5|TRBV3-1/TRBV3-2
TGTGCCAGCAGCCAACTGGAGACCCAGTACTTC
CASSQLETQYF
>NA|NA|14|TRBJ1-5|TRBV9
TGTGCCAGCAGCCTGGGGGGTAGCAATCAGCCCCAGCATTTT
CASSLGGSNQPQHF
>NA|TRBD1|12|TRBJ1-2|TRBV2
TGTGCCAGTCAACAGGGGAACTATGGCTACACCTTC
CASQQGNYGYTF
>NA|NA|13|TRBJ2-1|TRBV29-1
TGCAGCGTTGGGGCAGGGGGAGGCAATGAGCAGTTCTTC
CSVGAGGGNEQFF
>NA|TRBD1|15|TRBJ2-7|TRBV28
TGTGCCAGCAGCAAAAGGGGACAGGGCAGAAGCGAGCAGTACTTC
CASSKRGQGRSEQYF
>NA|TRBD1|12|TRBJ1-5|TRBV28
TGTGCCAGCAGTCAGGGGGTGCAGCCCCAGCATTTT
CASSQGVQPQHF
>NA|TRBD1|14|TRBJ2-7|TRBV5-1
TGCGCCAGCAGCCAGGACAGGCCTCCCTACGAGCAGTACTTC
CASSQDRPPYEQYF
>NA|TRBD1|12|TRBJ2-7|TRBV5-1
TGCGCCAGCGGACAGGGGGCCTACGAGCAGTACTTC
CASGQGAYEQYF
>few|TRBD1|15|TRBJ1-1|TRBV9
TGTGCCAGCAGCCTTTTTCGGACAGGTCCGATTTTAGCTTTCTTT
CASSLFRTGPILAFF